The clone carrying this TCR beta chain appeared a single time. TCRdb's table, derived via immunoSEQ multiplex PCR, lists solely in-frame clones and lacks some. The table has around 72,000 clones, roughly 80% seen once. These data are taken from a study of blood T cell repertoires in COVID-19. This CDR3 region has 18 residues. The V gene's germline CDR1 is DFQATT and CDR2 SNEGSKA (reference sequence). J lost 0 bases, V lost 3 bases, and 13 bases had no gene match. Sequencing was done on a sample of peripheral blood. The sequence came from a woman aged 55-69 years with acute or convalescent COVID-19. The chain links TRBV20-1 to TRBJ2-1; 8 bases align to TRBD1. The CDR3 DNA follows: TGCAGTGCTAGTCAACTTTCTCGGACAGGGAGCTCCTACAATGAGCAGTTCTTC. Translation: CSASQLSRTGSSYNEQFF.